The 19 T cell receptor beta chains below come from one sample, sequenced in a study of cytomegalovirus exposure and HLA in healthy donors. Repertoires were generated with immunoSEQ multiplex PCR, while TCRdb's copy carries only in-frame clones and drops some. Of approximately 100,000 clones in the sample, roughly 90% were seen once. Sequencing input: PBMCs. All receptors derive from a woman aged 18 to 35 in good health and CMV-seropositive.

V is TRBV5-1 and J is TRBJ1-4; 7 bases map to TRBD1. The germline CDR1 and CDR2 sequences are SGHRS and YFSETQ. CDR3 length: 15 amino acids. V trimming: 4 bases; J trimming: 7 bases; junction bases outside the gene matches: 10. The CDR3: CASSNSRGLGEKLFF. DNA for the CDR3: TGCGCCAGCAGCAACTCCAGGGGGTTGGGTGAAAAACTGTTTTTT.

V usage is TRBV6-4 and J usage is TRBJ2-1; D unresolved. The germline V gene has CDR1 MRHNA and CDR2 SNTAGT. The CDR3 covers 10 residues. Between the trimmed V and J ends, which lost 10 bases and 15 bases, there was a span of 16 bases. CDR3 residues: CAIMSGPWFF. DNA of the CDR3: TGTGCCATCATGTCGGGTCCCTGGTTCTTC.

The chain recombines TRBV9 with TRBJ2-5; possible D gene TRBD2, 7 bases. This CDR3 contains 16 residues. Germline V lookup: CDR1 SGDLS, CDR2 YYNGEE. The ends were cut back, 3 bases at V and 5 bases at J, with 20 bases in the middle. CDR3 nucleotide sequence: TGTGCCAGCAGCGAGGGGGGGGCTAAAACCCGGGAGACCCAGTACTTC. Encoded protein: CASSEGGAKTRETQYF.

The genes are TRBV28 and TRBJ2-2, with 8 bases matching TRBD1. This CDR3 has 15 amino acids. The V gene's germline CDR1 is MDHEN and CDR2 SYDVKM. J lost 6 bases, V lost 5 bases, and 8 bases had no gene match. The DNA of the CDR3 is TGTGCCAGCAGTATGGACAGGGTGGGGGCCGGGGAGCTGTTTTTT. Protein: CASSMDRVGAGELFF.

The chain combines TRBV11-3 with TRBJ2-2, with 11 bases fitting TRBD1. Germline-derived CDR1 and CDR2 are SGHNT and YENEEA. The J segment lost 6 bases and the V segment lost 5 bases, leaving 8 bases of the junction unmatched. The CDR3 loop spans 16 amino acids. This CDR3 is CASSTWGGQGAGELFF. The CDR3 nucleotides are TGTGCCAGCAGCACCTGGGGGGGACAGGGGGCCGGGGAGCTGTTTTTT.

V usage is TRBV6-1 and J usage is TRBJ1-5; a possible D gene is TRBD1 (6 bases). Germline V lookup: CDR1 MNHNS, CDR2 SASEGT. The CDR3 loop spans 15 amino acids. V was trimmed by 3 bases and J by 10 bases, leaving 19 bases between them. Here the CDR3 DNA reads TGTGCCAGCAGTGACGAGGGGGTGGTAGGAGTCCCCCAGCATTTT. This translates into CASSDEGVVGVPQHF.

The chain joins TRBV28 to TRBJ1-3; no firm D call. The V and J ends lost 6 bases and 0 bases respectively, with 12 bases between them. This CDR3 has 15 residues. Germline V gives CDR1 MDHEN, CDR2 SYDVKM. DNA for the CDR3: TGTGCCAGCAGCCGACCCGGGAGCTCTGGAAACACCATATATTTT. Protein: CASSRPGSSGNTIYF.

The rearrangement uses TRBV4-1 and TRBJ2-7; possible D gene TRBD2, 5 bases. V lost 4 bases to trimming and J lost 2 bases, with 9 bases between them. This CDR3 contains 13 residues. Germline V CDR1 and CDR2: MGHRA, YSYEKL. DNA for the CDR3: TGCGCCAGCAGCCCGAGGGCTCCCTACGAGCAGTACTTC. This sequence encodes CASSPRAPYEQYF.

This chain links TRBV4-1 with TRBJ1-1; D is unclear. From germline, CDR1 is MGHRA and CDR2 YSYEKL. The CDR3 totals 14 residues. The ends were cut back, 7 bases at V and 2 bases at J, with 14 bases in the middle. CDR3 bases: TGCGCCAGCAAGGAGGTTGGTGGTAACACTGAAGCTTTCTTT. Protein product: CASKEVGGNTEAFF.

The chain employs TRBV18 and TRBJ2-3; 7 positions agree with TRBD2. Losses at the gene ends were 0 bases for V and 1 base for J; bases not matched to a gene: 4. The CDR3 spans 16 residues. Germline assignment: CDR1 KGHSH and CDR2 LQKENI. The CDR3 region is CASSPPGGGGTDTQYF. CDR3 DNA: TGTGCCAGCTCACCACCGGGCGGGGGAGGCACAGATACGCAGTATTTT.

J is TRBJ1-1 and V is TRBV6-5; perhaps TRBD1 as D (5 bases). Looked up from germline, CDR1 is MNHEY and CDR2 is SVGAGI. V lost 2 bases and J lost 1, with 8 bases in between. This CDR3 contains 14 residues. CDR3 in DNA: TGTGCCAGCAGTTACCCCGGACAGAACACTGAAGCTTTCTTT. This sequence encodes CASSYPGQNTEAFF.

The chain carries TRBV7-2 and TRBJ2-7; 7 nucleotides match TRBD1. The length of the CDR3 is 14 residues. Germline CDR1 and CDR2: SGHTA and FQGNSA. V shed 3 bases, J shed 0 bases, and the junction held 2 bases outside the gene matches. Here the CDR3 DNA reads TGTGCCAGCAGCTTGGACAGGAGCTCCTACGAGCAGTACTTC. Its protein is CASSLDRSSYEQYF.

The rearrangement links TRBV7-9 to TRBJ2-3; 7 nucleotides line up with TRBD2. Germline V gene sequence: CDR1 SEHNR, CDR2 FQNEAQ (reference sequence). With 0 bases clipped from V and 2 bases from J, the junction kept 5 bases outside the gene matches. CDR3 length: 16 residues. The CDR3 DNA reads as TGTGCCAGCAGCTTAGCGGACCTAGCGGACACAGATACGCAGTATTTT. Its protein product is CASSLADLADTDTQYF.

The chain uses TRBV7-2 and TRBJ2-7; 8 bases map to TRBD2. The ends lost 1 base at V and 5 bases at J; junction bases unmatched: 4. Per the germline V gene, CDR1 is SGHTA and CDR2 is FQGNSA. CDR3 size: 14 residues. This CDR3 reads CASSLGGGGNEQYV. The CDR3 DNA reads TGTGCCAGCAGCTTAGGGGGCGGGGGGAACGAGCAGTACGTC.

The J gene is TRBJ2-3, the V gene TRBV4-1; 7 bases fit TRBD2. The length of the CDR3 is 16 residues. J lost 1 base, V lost 4 bases, and 8 bases had no gene match. Germline-derived CDR1 and CDR2 are MGHRA and YSYEKL. DNA of the CDR3: TGCGCCAGCAGCCCCCTTGCGGGGGTGGGCACAGATACGCAGTATTTT. Amino acid sequence: CASSPLAGVGTDTQYF.

The rearrangement joins TRBV6-5 to TRBJ2-5, with 11 bases lining up with TRBD2. J was trimmed by 1 base and V by 2 bases; bases with no gene match: 3. Germline V gene lookup returns CDR1 MNHEY and CDR2 SVGAGI. The CDR3 is 16 residues long. The CDR3 protein is CASSYGGLAAQETQYF. The CDR3 DNA sequence: TGTGCCAGCAGTTACGGGGGACTAGCGGCCCAAGAGACCCAGTACTTC.

The chain combines TRBV6-5 with TRBJ1-1, with D possibly matching TRBD1 (5 bases). V lost 6 bases and J 5 bases, leaving 13 bases between the germline ends. The V gene's germline CDR1 is MNHEY and CDR2 SVGAGI. The CDR3 length is 13 residues. CDR3 residues: CASRPQGPTEAFF. CDR3 DNA: TGTGCCAGCAGACCTCAGGGTCCGACTGAAGCTTTCTTT.

The V gene is TRBV7-9, the J gene TRBJ2-5; TRBD1 aligns across 9 bases. The CDR3 loop spans 14 amino acids. V lost 4 bases, J lost 5 bases, and 5 bases stayed unmatched. CDR1 is SEHNR, CDR2 FQNEAQ, per germline (reference sequence). CDR3 DNA: TGTGCCAGCAGCTCACACAGGGGGCAGGAGACCCAGTACTTC. Its protein is CASSSHRGQETQYF. The full variable domain, completed using reference TRBV7-9 and TRBJ2-5, is DTGVSQNPRHKITKRGQNVTFRCDPISEHNRLYWYRQTLGQGPEFLTYFQNEAQLEKSRLLSDRFSAERPKGSFSTLEIQRTEQGDSAMYLCASSSHRGQETQYFGPGTRLLVL.

The chain couples TRBV6-5 to TRBJ2-1; D is perhaps TRBD1 (6 bases). The CDR3 length is 13 residues. Trimming took off 5 bases at V and 11 bases at J, with 16 bases between the two ends. In germline, CDR1 is MNHEY, CDR2 SVGAGI. CDR3 region: CASSALTGSKQFF. The CDR3 nucleotides read TGTGCCAGCAGTGCCTTGACAGGCAGTAAGCAGTTCTTC.